These 27 T cell receptor beta chains were sequenced from one sample in a study of blood T cell repertoires in COVID-19. Generated by immunoSEQ multiplex PCR, the TCRdb table keeps only in-frame clones and is missing some. Found here are about 100,000 clones, 79% of them singletons; the top ten hold 18%. The sequenced material came from peripheral blood. The receptors originated from a woman of 80 years or more with active or convalescent COVID-19.

CDR3 sequence (DNA): TGTGCCAGCAGCTTCCCTTACAATGAGCAGTTCTTC. Translation: CASSFPYNEQFF. The chain joins TRBV9 to TRBJ2-1; no firm D call. The ends were cut back, 4 bases at V and 4 bases at J, with 6 bases in the middle. CDR3 length: 12 residues. Germline-derived CDR1 and CDR2 are SGDLS and YYNGEE.

CDR3 sequence reads: CASSFRASGSGNTGELFF. The CDR3 bases are TGCGCCAGCAGCTTTCGGGCTAGCGGGAGCGGAAACACCGGGGAGCTGTTTTTT. The rearrangement links TRBV5-1 to TRBJ2-2, with 10 bases that match TRBD2. Germline CDR1 reads SGHRS; CDR2 reads YFSETQ. The CDR3 runs 18 residues. V was pared by 2 bases and J by 2 bases, with 9 bases of the junction left unmatched.

The rearrangement joins TRBV6-2 or TRBV6-3 to TRBJ2-1, with D possibly matching TRBD2 (6 bases). The germline CDR1 and CDR2 sequences are MNHEY and SVGEGT. The CDR3 extends over 16 amino acids. Trimming took 6 bases from V and 7 from J, leaving 22 bases between them. The CDR3 DNA sequence: TGTGCCAGCAGCCCGCTGCCCTGGGGGGTCTTAAATGAGCAGTTCTTC. Residues: CASSPLPWGVLNEQFF.

The genes are TRBV27 and TRBJ2-5; the D gene is possibly TRBD1 (5 bases). Germline loops: CDR1 MNHEY, CDR2 SMNVEV (reference sequence). V was cut by 8 bases and J by 13 bases, with 26 bases left in between. The CDR3 contains 14 residues. DNA of the CDR3: TGTGCCAGCGGTCCGGCAGGGAACCTAAGGGCTCTGTACTTC. It yields the protein CASGPAGNLRALYF.

The CDR3 spells CASSLLGGNTEAFF. The DNA for the CDR3 is TGTGCCAGCAGCTTACTCGGGGGGAACACTGAAGCTTTCTTT. The gene calls are TRBV7-9 and TRBJ1-1, with D perhaps TRBD1 (5 bases). Germline CDR1 and CDR2: SEHNR and FQNEAQ (reference sequence). Trimming shortened V by 2 bases and J by 1 base, and 8 bases separated the two germline ends. CDR3 length: 14 residues.

V usage is TRBV30 and J usage is TRBJ1-2; D possibly corresponds to TRBD1 (5 bases). Germline V lookup: CDR1 GTSNPN, CDR2 SVGIG (reference sequence). CDR3 length equals 14 residues. Trimming removed 2 bases at V and 1 base at J, with 11 bases between. The CDR3 coding sequence is TGTGCCTGGAGTTTGACAGCCAATAACTATGGCTACACCTTC. Residues: CAWSLTANNYGYTF.

The V and J genes are TRBV12-3 or TRBV12-4 and TRBJ1-4, with D possibly being TRBD1 (6 bases). Trimming pared 8 bases from V and 7 bases from J, leaving 14 bases between. This CDR3 region has 13 residues. CDR3 coding DNA: TGTGCCAGCCGGGGGGCGCAACGTGAAAAACTGTTTTTT. It yields the protein CASRGAQREKLFF.

In this sample, this clone turned up once. The V and J genes are TRBV5-5 and TRBJ1-5; D gene ambiguous. The CDR3 consists of 15 residues. V was pared by 0 bases and J by 0 bases, with 7 bases between. Germline CDR1 SGHKS, CDR2 YYEKEE (reference sequence). The CDR3 spells CASSLGENSNQPQHF. For the CDR3, the DNA is TGTGCCAGCAGCTTGGGTGAGAATAGCAATCAGCCCCAGCATTTT.

The genes are TRBV7-3 and TRBJ2-4, with 8 bases fitting TRBD1. The junction had 8 bases not matched to a gene; V was cut back by 1 base and J by 0 bases. The CDR3 has 18 amino acids. Germline V CDR1 and CDR2: SGHTA, FQGTGA. Written as DNA, the CDR3 is TGTGCCAGCAGCTTAAACGGCGGACAGGGACTAGCCAAAAACATTCAGTACTTC. This gives the protein CASSLNGGQGLAKNIQYF.

The chain recombines TRBV19 with TRBJ2-3, with D hard to call. This CDR3 comprises 13 residues. Germline CDR1 and CDR2: LNHDA and SQIVND (reference sequence). The germline V and J ends were trimmed by 3 bases and 3 bases, with 7 bases remaining between them. The CDR3 DNA sequence: TGTGCCAGTAGTATTCCCCCAACAGATACGCAGTATTTT. Amino acid sequence: CASSIPPTDTQYF.

This clone appeared a few times. This chain links TRBV5-1 with TRBJ2-1; TRBD2 is a possible D gene (5 bases). V dropped 7 bases and J dropped 6 bases, with 14 bases sitting between them. The CDR3 is 13 residues long. Looked up from germline, CDR1 is SGHRS and CDR2 is YFSETQ. In nucleotides, the CDR3 is TGCGCCAGCGGTGTTGGTGGGAGCAATGAGCAGTTCTTC. It is translated as CASGVGGSNEQFF.

This clone was detected a few times. V gene TRBV5-1 combines with J gene TRBJ2-7, with TRBD2 matching 8 bases. V gave up 4 bases and J gave up 3 bases; unmatched junction bases: 6. The V gene's germline CDR1 is SGHRS and CDR2 YFSETQ. CDR3 length: 14 residues. As DNA, the CDR3 is TGCGCCAGCAGCCGGGGGGGAGTGGGCTACGAGCAGTACTTC. Its protein product is CASSRGGVGYEQYF.

This chain connects TRBV7-9 to TRBJ1-4; 9 bases fit TRBD1. This CDR3 region has 16 residues. The germline CDR1 and CDR2 sequences are SEHNR and FQNEAQ (reference sequence). Germline trimming cut 1 base from V and 3 bases from J; bases unmatched to any gene: 3. The CDR3 loop reads CASSLGGQGSNEKLFF. The CDR3 DNA reads as TGTGCCAGCAGCTTAGGTGGACAGGGGTCTAATGAAAAACTGTTTTTT.

V is TRBV9 and J is TRBJ2-7; 7 bases agree with TRBD2. The CDR3 runs to 14 residues. Germline CDR1 reads SGDLS; CDR2 reads YYNGEE. The junction had 4 bases not matched to a gene; V was cut back by 4 bases and J by 0 bases. The CDR3 here is CASSPRDYSYEQYF. The CDR3 DNA follows: TGTGCCAGCAGCCCTCGGGACTACTCCTACGAGCAGTACTTC.

The rearrangement links TRBV27 to TRBJ2-7; 7 bases map to TRBD1. The V gene end was trimmed by 4 bases and the J gene end by 5 bases; junction bases not matched to a gene: 5. Germline V gene lookup returns CDR1 MNHEY and CDR2 SMNVEV (reference sequence). This CDR3 contains 13 residues. For the CDR3, the DNA is TGTGCCAGCAGTTCGACAGGGTCAAACGAGCAGTACTTC. It yields the protein CASSSTGSNEQYF.

This clone was observed once. The V gene is TRBV6-5, the J gene TRBJ2-7; D is unresolved. The CDR3 runs 14 residues. Germline CDR1 MNHEY, CDR2 SVGAGI. Trimming removed 4 bases from V and 6 bases from J, with 16 bases in between. The CDR3 protein is CASSWRLELGEQYF. CDR3 bases: TGTGCCAGCAGTTGGCGGCTAGAGCTTGGCGAGCAGTACTTC.

CDR3 in DNA: TGTGCCAGCAGTTTAGGGAGGTATGAGCAGTTCTTC. As protein: CASSLGRYEQFF. V gene TRBV28 combines with J gene TRBJ2-1; D is perhaps TRBD2 (6 bases). The germline CDR1 and CDR2 sequences are MDHEN and SYDVKM. This CDR3 comprises 12 residues. Trimming pared 2 bases from V and 8 bases from J, leaving 7 bases between.

The V gene is TRBV20-1, the J gene TRBJ2-3; the D is unclear. With 2 bases removed from V and 5 bases from J, the gap between germline ends came to 5 bases. The CDR3 runs to 11 residues. Germline CDR1 reads DFQATT; CDR2 reads SNEGSKA (reference sequence). The CDR3, as DNA: TGCAGTGCTAGAACTGGAGATACGCAGTATTTT. Protein: CSARTGDTQYF.

The chain joins TRBV6-6 to TRBJ2-3, with TRBD2 identical over 9 bases. Germline CDR1 reads MNHNY; CDR2 reads SVGAGI (reference sequence). The CDR3 consists of 16 residues. The J segment lost 5 bases and the V segment lost 2 bases, leaving 8 bases of the junction unmatched. The DNA for the CDR3 is TGTGCCAGCAGTTACGAGCAGGCGGGAGGGTTAGATACGCAGTATTTT. Its translation: CASSYEQAGGLDTQYF.

This clone was counted a single time. The chain uses TRBV2 and TRBJ2-5; maybe TRBD2 (7 bases). The CDR3 contains 14 residues. Germline CDR1 reads SNHLY; CDR2 reads FYNNEI. V dropped 6 bases and J dropped 3 bases, with 14 bases sitting between them. CDR3 region: CASSKGGGKETQYF. The CDR3 region has the DNA TGTGCCAGCAGCAAGGGGGGGGGTAAAGAGACCCAGTACTTC.

The chain combines TRBV5-4 with TRBJ1-2; a possible D gene is TRBD1 (5 bases). V dropped 3 bases and J dropped 2 bases, with 14 bases sitting between them. The CDR3 spans 15 residues. CDR1 is SGHNT, CDR2 YYREEE, per germline (reference sequence). The CDR3 loop reads CASSWGGDPNYGYTF. As DNA, the CDR3 is TGTGCCAGCAGCTGGGGGGGGGACCCCAACTATGGCTACACCTTC.

This sequence joins TRBV20-1 and TRBJ2-1; TRBD2 might be the D (6 bases). This CDR3 has 16 amino acids. From germline, CDR1 is DFQATT and CDR2 SNEGSKA (reference sequence). V was shortened by 3 bases and J by 8 bases, with 23 bases between the two germline ends. The CDR3 loop reads CSASGLEGFSGDEQFF. The CDR3 coding sequence is TGCAGTGCTAGTGGGCTTGAGGGCTTTAGCGGCGATGAGCAGTTCTTC.

V is TRBV25-1 and J is TRBJ2-3, with a possible D match to TRBD2 (6 bases). The V gene lost 8 bases and the J gene lost 0 bases, with 12 bases spanning the gap. This CDR3 has 14 amino acids. CDR1 MGHDK and CDR2 SYGVNS come from the germline V gene. In DNA, the CDR3 is TGTGCCAGCCAGGGTAGCGGAAGCACAGATACGCAGTATTTT. It encodes CASQGSGSTDTQYF. The entire variable domain, with the rest obtained from reference TRBV25-1 and TRBJ2-3, is as follows: EADIYQTPRYLVIGTGKKITLECSQTMGHDKMYWYQQDPGMELHLIHYSYGVNSTEKGDLSSESTVSRIRTEHFPLTLESARPSHTSQYLCASQGSGSTDTQYFGPGTRLTVL.

This clone was counted between two and nine times. The chain recombines TRBV5-6 with TRBJ2-7; TRBD2 matches 10 bases. The CDR3 sequence is 16 residues long. The trim removed 4 bases at V and 0 bases at J, leaving 7 bases unmatched. The germline CDR1 and CDR2 sequences are SGHDT and YYEEEE. Written as DNA, the CDR3 is TGTGCCAGCAGCCCGGGGCGGACTAGCGGCTCCTACGAGCAGTACTTC. This sequence encodes CASSPGRTSGSYEQYF.

This clone was recorded a few times. The chain joins TRBV7-3 to TRBJ2-1; a weak D match, TRBD1 (7 bases). CDR1 and CDR2 (germline): SGHTA, FQGTGA. V lost 5 bases and J lost 1, with 12 bases in between. This CDR3 contains 15 residues. In DNA, the CDR3 is TGTGCCAGCAGCCCACAGGGGAGGTCCTACAATGAGCAGTTCTTC. This sequence encodes CASSPQGRSYNEQFF.

This clone was seen a single time. The chain joins TRBV27 to TRBJ2-3, with D tentatively TRBD1 (6 bases). There are 13 residues in the CDR3. Germline-derived CDR1 and CDR2 are MNHEY and SMNVEV (reference sequence). Trimming took off 6 bases at V and 7 bases at J, with 14 bases between the two ends. The DNA of the CDR3 is TGTGCCAGCAGAGGAAGGACAGAGCATACGCAGTATTTT. Translating it yields CASRGRTEHTQYF.

The J gene is TRBJ2-4, the V gene TRBV6-5; D not resolved. The V and J ends lost 3 bases and 5 bases respectively, with 14 bases between them. This CDR3 has 15 residues. CDR1 MNHEY and CDR2 SVGAGI come from the germline V gene. In DNA, the CDR3 is TGTGCCAGCAGTTATCTAGACCCCTTGGAAAACATTCAGTACTTC. This gives the protein CASSYLDPLENIQYF.